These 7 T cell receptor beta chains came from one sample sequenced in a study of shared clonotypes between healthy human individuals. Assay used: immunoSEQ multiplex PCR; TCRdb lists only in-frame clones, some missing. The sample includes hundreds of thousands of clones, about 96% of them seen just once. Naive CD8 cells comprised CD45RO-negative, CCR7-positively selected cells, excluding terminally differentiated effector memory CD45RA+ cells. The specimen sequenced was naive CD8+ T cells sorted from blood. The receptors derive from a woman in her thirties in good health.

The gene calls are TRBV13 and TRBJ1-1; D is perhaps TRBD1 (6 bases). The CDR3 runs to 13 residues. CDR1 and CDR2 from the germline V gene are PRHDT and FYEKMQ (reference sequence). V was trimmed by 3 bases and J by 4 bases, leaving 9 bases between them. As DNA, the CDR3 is TGTGCCAGCAGCTTTGGGGGCGCCACTGAAGCTTTCTTT. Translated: CASSFGGATEAFF.

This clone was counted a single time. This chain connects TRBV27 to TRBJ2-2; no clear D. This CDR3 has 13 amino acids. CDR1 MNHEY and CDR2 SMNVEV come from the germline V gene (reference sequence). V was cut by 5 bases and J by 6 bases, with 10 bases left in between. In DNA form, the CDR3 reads TGTGCCAGCAGTCTCCAGATGCCCGGGGAGCTGTTTTTT. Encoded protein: CASSLQMPGELFF.

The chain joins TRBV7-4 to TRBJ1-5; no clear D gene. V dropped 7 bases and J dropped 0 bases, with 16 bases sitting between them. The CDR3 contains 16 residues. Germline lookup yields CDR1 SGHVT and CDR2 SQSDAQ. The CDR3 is CASTHNVVCSNQPQHF. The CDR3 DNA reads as TGTGCCAGCACCCACAACGTAGTCTGTAGCAATCAGCCCCAGCATTTT.

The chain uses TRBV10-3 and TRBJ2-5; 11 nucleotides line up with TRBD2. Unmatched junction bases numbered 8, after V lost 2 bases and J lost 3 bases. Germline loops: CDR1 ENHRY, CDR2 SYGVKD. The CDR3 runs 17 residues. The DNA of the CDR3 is TGTGCCATCAGTGAGGTCGGAGGGGGACTAGCGGAAGAGACCCAGTACTTC. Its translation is CAISEVGGGLAEETQYF.

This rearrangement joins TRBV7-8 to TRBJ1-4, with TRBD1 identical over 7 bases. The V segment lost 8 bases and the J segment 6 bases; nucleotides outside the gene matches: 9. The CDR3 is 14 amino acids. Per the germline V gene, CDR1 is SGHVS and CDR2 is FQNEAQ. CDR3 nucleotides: TGTGCCAGCTTCCGGGGACAGACTGATGAAAAACTGTTTTTT. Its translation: CASFRGQTDEKLFF.

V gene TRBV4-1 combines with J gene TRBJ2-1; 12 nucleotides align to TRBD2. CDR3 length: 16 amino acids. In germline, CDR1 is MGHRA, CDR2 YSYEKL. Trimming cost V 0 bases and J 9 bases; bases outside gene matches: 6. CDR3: CASSQEWTSGIGEQFF. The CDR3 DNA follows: TGCGCCAGCAGCCAAGAATGGACTAGCGGGATCGGTGAGCAGTTCTTC.

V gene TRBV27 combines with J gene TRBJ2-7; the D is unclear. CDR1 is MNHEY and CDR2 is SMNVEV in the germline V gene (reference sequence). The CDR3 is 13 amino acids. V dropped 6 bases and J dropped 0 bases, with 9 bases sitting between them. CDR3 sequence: CASRELFSYEQYF. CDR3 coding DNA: TGTGCCAGCAGGGAACTATTCTCCTACGAGCAGTACTTC.